The 21 T cell receptor beta chains below were found in one sample sequenced in a study of blood T cell repertoires in COVID-19. Measured with immunoSEQ multiplex PCR; TCRdb has only the in-frame clones, and not every one. The sample carries about 480,000 clones, around 88% recorded once. Sequenced: peripheral blood. The receptors originated from a woman in her 50s with COVID-19, enrolled during active disease.

The V and J genes are TRBV4-1 and TRBJ2-5; D is possibly TRBD2 (5 bases). The CDR3 has 13 residues. CDR1 is MGHRA and CDR2 is YSYEKL in the germline V gene. The V end was cut by 0 bases, the J end by 4 bases, with 6 bases between. The CDR3 DNA sequence: TGCGCCAGCAGCCAAGACCGGGGAGAGACCCAGTACTTC. Translating it yields CASSQDRGETQYF.

The rearrangement links TRBV7-9 to TRBJ1-3, with D possibly matching TRBD1 (5 bases). This CDR3 has 13 residues. Germline CDR1 reads SEHNR; CDR2 reads FQNEAQ (reference sequence). With 6 bases removed from V and 1 base from J, the gap between germline ends came to 7 bases. In DNA form, the CDR3 reads TGTGCCAGCAGGGCAGGGTCTGGAAACACCATATATTTT. Its protein is CASRAGSGNTIYF. Supplemented by reference TRBV7-9 and TRBJ1-3, the full variable domain reads DTGVSQNPRHKITKRGQNVTFRCDPISEHNRLYWYRQTLGQGPEFLTYFQNEAQLEKSRLLSDRFSAERPKGSFSTLEIQRTEQGDSAMYLCASRAGSGNTIYFGEGSWLTVV.

This clone showed up just once. The chain joins TRBV28 to TRBJ2-3, with D hard to call. This CDR3 is built from 13 residues. Germline V gene sequence: CDR1 MDHEN, CDR2 SYDVKM. Trimming left V 8 bases short and J 2 bases short, with 11 bases between. CDR3 in amino acids: CASSRQYTDTQYF. CDR3 coding DNA: TGTGCCAGCTCGAGACAATACACAGATACGCAGTATTTT.

The V call is TRBV16, the J call TRBJ1-5; TRBD1 matches 7 bases. Trimming took 2 bases from V and 5 from J; bases not matched to a gene: 6. CDR3 length: 15 amino acids. The germline V gene has CDR1 KGHSY and CDR2 FQNENV. Here the CDR3 DNA reads TGTGCCAGCAGCCAAGAGACAGGGATTTATCAGCCCCAGCATTTT. Translated: CASSQETGIYQPQHF.

In this sample, this clone turned up a few times. This chain uses TRBV10-3 with TRBJ2-7; weak D call: TRBD2 (6 bases). This CDR3 comprises 14 residues. V lost 10 bases and J lost 6, with 22 bases in between. Looked up from germline, CDR1 is ENHRY and CDR2 is SYGVKD. CDR3 amino acids: CATTHGLEGGEQYF. The CDR3 DNA sequence: TGTGCCACTACTCACGGATTGGAGGGCGGCGAGCAGTACTTC.

This chain connects TRBV25-1 to TRBJ2-3; maybe TRBD2 (6 bases). The CDR3 is 15 amino acids. Germline V gene sequence: CDR1 MGHDK, CDR2 SYGVNS. Deletions cut 6 bases from V and 2 bases from J, with 15 bases between. CDR3 loop: CASSKPGGFTDTQYF. CDR3 DNA sequence: TGTGCCAGCAGCAAACCCGGGGGATTCACAGATACGCAGTATTTT.

CDR3 amino acids: CAWSVRDRSYGYTF. CDR3 nucleotide sequence: TGTGCCTGGAGTGTACGGGACAGGTCCTATGGCTACACCTTC. The gene calls are TRBV30 and TRBJ1-2; the match to TRBD1 covers 8 bases. Germline V CDR1 and CDR2: GTSNPN, SVGIG (reference sequence). This CDR3 is built from 14 residues. J gave up 4 bases and V 0 bases, and 4 bases lay outside the gene matches.

This chain joins TRBV13 and TRBJ2-7; the match to TRBD2 covers 7 bases. V dropped 5 bases and J dropped 2; count of bases not matched to a gene: 6. CDR1 and CDR2 from the germline V gene are PRHDT and FYEKMQ (reference sequence). This CDR3 contains 14 residues. In nucleotides, the CDR3 is TGTGCCAGCAGCCCCCCGGGGAGGGCCTACGAGCAGTACTTC. This encodes CASSPPGRAYEQYF.

J is TRBJ1-2 and V is TRBV4-1, with unresolved D. The CDR3 is 15 amino acids. The V gene lost 0 bases and the J gene lost 8 bases, with 16 bases spanning the gap. In germline, CDR1 is MGHRA, CDR2 YSYEKL. The chain's CDR3 is CASSQDIGGFGGYTF. The CDR3 region has the DNA TGCGCCAGCAGCCAAGATATAGGAGGGTTCGGGGGCTACACCTTC.

V usage is TRBV27 and J usage is TRBJ2-7; TRBD2 is a possible D gene (6 bases). This CDR3 is built from 12 residues. From germline, CDR1 is MNHEY and CDR2 SMNVEV (reference sequence). Trimming shortened V by 5 bases and J by 5 bases, and 10 bases separated the two germline ends. CDR3 DNA sequence: TGTGCCAGCAGTGAGGGAGGCGACGAGCAGTACTTC. It encodes CASSEGGDEQYF.

The table lists this clone with a few counts. This sequence joins TRBV6-5 and TRBJ1-5, with D unclear. The CDR3 spans 13 residues. Trimming removed 4 bases at V and 6 bases at J, with 10 bases between. Per germline, CDR1 MNHEY and CDR2 SVGAGI. As DNA, the CDR3 is TGTGCCAGCAGTTCTAGAGGGCTTCAGCCCCAGCATTTT. This encodes CASSSRGLQPQHF.

The sample holds a few counts of this clone. This chain joins TRBV25-1 and TRBJ1-5, with unresolved D. The ends were cut back, 4 bases at V and 3 bases at J, with 7 bases in the middle. Per the germline V gene, CDR1 is MGHDK and CDR2 is SYGVNS. The CDR3 runs 13 residues. The CDR3 is CASSGGLNQPQHF. In DNA form, the CDR3 reads TGTGCCAGCAGTGGCGGGCTCAATCAGCCCCAGCATTTT.

This chain connects TRBV19 to TRBJ1-1; D is possibly TRBD1 (5 bases). Germline V gene lookup returns CDR1 LNHDA and CDR2 SQIVND (reference sequence). The CDR3 spans 12 residues. V was clipped by 8 bases and J by 1 base, with 8 bases between them. CDR3 region: CASLQGNTEAFF. The CDR3 region has the DNA TGTGCCAGTCTCCAGGGGAACACTGAAGCTTTCTTT.

The V and J genes are TRBV6-5 and TRBJ1-2, with 9 bases fitting TRBD1. The CDR3 loop spans 14 amino acids. V shed 6 bases and J 2 bases; nucleotides not matched to a gene: 4. CDR1 is MNHEY, CDR2 SVGAGI, per germline. The CDR3 sequence is CASSSGQGNYGYTF. DNA of the CDR3: TGTGCCAGCAGCTCGGGACAGGGAAACTATGGCTACACCTTC.

This clone has more than one count but fewer than ten. This chain uses TRBV10-2 with TRBJ2-5; D is unresolved. V was shortened by 5 bases and J by 5 bases, with 9 bases between the two germline ends. Germline V CDR1 and CDR2: WSHSY, SAAADI. This CDR3 comprises 12 residues. For the CDR3, the DNA is TGCGCCAGCAGTAATGACTGGGAGACCCAGTACTTC. Translating it yields CASSNDWETQYF.

The gene calls are TRBV10-2 and TRBJ1-5; D is possibly TRBD1 (5 bases). The germline gives CDR1 WSHSY, CDR2 SAAADI. V was clipped by 3 bases and J by 4 bases, with 10 bases between them. This CDR3 has 14 residues. The CDR3 is CASSDRTINQPQHF. The CDR3, as DNA: TGCGCCAGCAGTGATAGGACAATAAATCAGCCCCAGCATTTT.

This clone was seen only once. The chain has TRBV19 and TRBJ1-1; possibly TRBD1 for D (6 bases). CDR1 LNHDA and CDR2 SQIVND come from the germline V gene (reference sequence). The CDR3 runs 15 residues. Trimming pared 2 bases from V and 6 bases from J, leaving 16 bases between. This CDR3 is CASSIPITGRAEAFF. As DNA, the CDR3 is TGTGCCAGTAGTATACCTATTACAGGGAGGGCTGAAGCTTTCTTT.

This chain joins TRBV11-2 and TRBJ1-1, with D possibly being TRBD1 (5 bases). Germline CDR1 is SGHAT and CDR2 is FQNNGV. With 0 bases removed from V and 8 bases from J, the gap between germline ends came to 10 bases. This CDR3 spans 13 amino acids. The CDR3 sequence is CASSLERGGEAFF. The CDR3 region has the DNA TGTGCCAGCAGCTTAGAGAGGGGAGGCGAAGCTTTCTTT.

The chain recombines TRBV24-1 with TRBJ2-2; 13 positions match TRBD2. The CDR3 runs 14 residues. Germline trimming cut 9 bases from V and 3 bases from J; bases unmatched to any gene: 0. The germline CDR1 and CDR2 sequences are KGHDR and SFDVKD. The CDR3 DNA follows: TGTGCCACCGGACTAGCGGGGGACACCGGGGAGCTGTTTTTT. This codes for CATGLAGDTGELFF.

The chain carries TRBV11-3 and TRBJ2-1; TRBD2 agrees at 12 bases. This CDR3 spans 16 amino acids. The V and J ends lost 4 bases and 7 bases, in that order; junction bases with no gene match: 8. CDR1 and CDR2 from the germline V gene are SGHNT and YENEEA. CDR3 sequence (DNA): TGTGCCAGCAGCTCGATCCTAGCGGGGGGGAATAATGAGCAGTTCTTC. It codes for CASSSILAGGNNEQFF.

V usage is TRBV19 and J usage is TRBJ2-2; TRBD2 is a possible D gene (5 bases). Trimming cost V 3 bases and J 0 bases, with 14 bases left between them. Germline V gene data show CDR1 as LNHDA and CDR2 as SQIVND (reference sequence). CDR3 length equals 17 residues. CDR3 region: CASSMAPRGTNTGELFF. CDR3 nucleotide sequence: TGTGCCAGTAGTATGGCCCCTCGGGGAACGAACACCGGGGAGCTGTTTTTT.